The 13 T cell receptor beta chains below were found in one sample sequenced in a study of T cell responses to AZD1222 COVID-19 vaccine. TCRdb's copy holds only in-frame clones and misses some; the assay was immunoSEQ multiplex PCR. Seen here are 120,000 to 150,000 clones, approximately 90% observed once, and the top ten hold approximately 3.1%. This sample comprised peripheral blood, obtained on day 0 of MenACWY control vaccination. All receptors derive from an adult in good health.

V usage is TRBV29-1 and J usage is TRBJ2-1, with D perhaps matching TRBD2 (6 bases). V lost 8 bases and J lost 3, with 8 bases in between. CDR1 is SQVTM, CDR2 ANQGSEA, per germline. The CDR3 covers 11 residues. Here the CDR3 reads CSSEGYNEQFF. CDR3 in DNA: TGCAGCTCGGAGGGCTACAATGAGCAGTTCTTC.

This clone was recorded once. The identical CDR3 is also encoded by other nucleotide sequences in the sample. This sequence joins TRBV4-1 and TRBJ1-1; no clear D. CDR1 MGHRA and CDR2 YSYEKL come from the germline V gene. The CDR3 is 13 amino acids. V lost 1 base, J lost 4 bases, and 7 bases lay in between. DNA for the CDR3: TGCGCCAGCAGCCAAGTCGGCGGCACTGAAGCTTTCTTT. Residues: CASSQVGGTEAFF.

This chain uses TRBV6-5 with TRBJ1-1; 11 bases map to TRBD1. Germline CDR1 reads MNHEY; CDR2 reads SVGAGI. The CDR3 has 16 amino acids. The trim removed 4 bases at V and 5 bases at J, leaving 9 bases unmatched. CDR3 sequence reads: CASSSPGQGVGTEAFF. The CDR3 DNA sequence: TGTGCCAGCAGTTCACCGGGACAGGGGGTTGGTACTGAAGCTTTCTTT.

The chain is built from TRBV5-4 and TRBJ2-7, with 9 bases that match TRBD2. V lost 0 bases to trimming and J lost 1 base; unmatched junction nucleotides: 5. Germline CDR1 is SGHNT and CDR2 is YYREEE (reference sequence). The CDR3 runs to 16 residues. The CDR3 DNA is TGTGCCAGCAGCTTGGATCCGACTAGCGGATCCTACGAGCAGTACTTC. Residues: CASSLDPTSGSYEQYF.

This chain uses TRBV25-1 with TRBJ2-3; D ambiguous. The germline V gene encodes CDR1 MGHDK and CDR2 SYGVNS. Trimming shortened V by 6 bases and J by 1 base, and 17 bases separated the two germline ends. CDR3 length: 16 amino acids. DNA for the CDR3: TGTGCCAGCAGCCCGACAAACCTTCGTGGCACAGATACGCAGTATTTT. It is translated as CASSPTNLRGTDTQYF.

The chain is built from TRBV6-2 or TRBV6-3 and TRBJ2-6; D gene unclear. The V and J ends lost 5 bases and 2 bases respectively, with 4 bases between them. CDR3 length: 13 amino acids. Germline-derived CDR1 and CDR2 are MNHEY and SVGEGT. DNA for the CDR3: TGTGCCAGCAGTGGGACTGGGGCCAACGTCCTGACTTTC. It specifies CASSGTGANVLTF.

This chain links TRBV24-1 with TRBJ1-1; possibly TRBD1 for D (6 bases). This CDR3 contains 14 residues. Germline CDR1 and CDR2: KGHDR and SFDVKD. V was shortened by 0 bases and J by 11 bases, with 15 bases between the two germline ends. The CDR3 sequence is CATSDLATGFGAFF. The CDR3 DNA sequence: TGTGCCACCAGTGATTTGGCAACAGGGTTCGGGGCTTTCTTT.

This clone was seen only a few times. The chain employs TRBV2 and TRBJ1-1; 9 positions agree with TRBD1. Trimming took 5 bases from V and 2 from J; bases not matched to a gene: 3. CDR3 length: 14 residues. Germline-derived CDR1 and CDR2 are SNHLY and FYNNEI. The CDR3 DNA follows: TGTGCCAGCAGTAGGACAGGGGTAAACACTGAAGCTTTCTTT. Amino acids: CASSRTGVNTEAFF.

This chain uses TRBV4-1 with TRBJ2-6; no reliable D call. There are 16 residues in the CDR3. V gave up 0 bases and J gave up 0 bases, with 6 bases separating them. Germline V gene lookup returns CDR1 MGHRA and CDR2 YSYEKL. The CDR3 region has the DNA TGCGCCAGCAGCCAAGAAGCAATCTCTGGGGCCAACGTCCTGACTTTC. Translation gives CASSQEAISGANVLTF.

The chain has TRBV5-5 and TRBJ2-7; D unclear. The CDR3 consists of 13 residues. V was trimmed by 0 bases and J by 1 base, leaving 5 bases between them. Germline V gene data show CDR1 as SGHKS and CDR2 as YYEKEE (reference sequence). CDR3 amino acids: CASSLVFSYEQYF. In DNA form, the CDR3 reads TGTGCCAGCAGCTTGGTGTTTTCCTACGAGCAGTACTTC.

The table lists this clone with a few counts. This chain links TRBV6-6 with TRBJ2-7, with D tentatively TRBD2 (6 bases). The V gene's germline CDR1 is MNHNY and CDR2 SVGAGI (reference sequence). The CDR3 runs to 15 residues. V was cut by 0 bases and J by 3 bases, with 12 bases left in between. The CDR3 nucleotides read TGTGCCAGCAGTTACTCGGAGGGGAGCTTCTACGAGCAGTACTTC. Translation gives CASSYSEGSFYEQYF.

The genes are TRBV15 and TRBJ2-1; 7 nucleotides line up with TRBD1. Trimming took 3 bases from V and 3 from J; bases not matched to a gene: 2. The CDR3 runs to 14 residues. Germline V gene sequence: CDR1 LNHNV, CDR2 YYDKDF (reference sequence). The CDR3 is CATSSNRGYNEQFF. The DNA of the CDR3 is TGTGCCACCAGCAGCAACAGGGGCTACAATGAGCAGTTCTTC.

The rearrangement joins TRBV24-1 to TRBJ2-2; the match to TRBD1 covers 11 bases. Germline V CDR1 and CDR2: KGHDR, SFDVKD. Losses at the gene ends were 4 bases for V and 5 bases for J; bases not matched to a gene: 5. The CDR3 sequence is 16 residues long. CDR3 amino acids: CATSDPGTGGTGELFF. CDR3 nucleotides: TGTGCCACCAGTGACCCCGGGACAGGGGGGACCGGGGAGCTGTTTTTT.